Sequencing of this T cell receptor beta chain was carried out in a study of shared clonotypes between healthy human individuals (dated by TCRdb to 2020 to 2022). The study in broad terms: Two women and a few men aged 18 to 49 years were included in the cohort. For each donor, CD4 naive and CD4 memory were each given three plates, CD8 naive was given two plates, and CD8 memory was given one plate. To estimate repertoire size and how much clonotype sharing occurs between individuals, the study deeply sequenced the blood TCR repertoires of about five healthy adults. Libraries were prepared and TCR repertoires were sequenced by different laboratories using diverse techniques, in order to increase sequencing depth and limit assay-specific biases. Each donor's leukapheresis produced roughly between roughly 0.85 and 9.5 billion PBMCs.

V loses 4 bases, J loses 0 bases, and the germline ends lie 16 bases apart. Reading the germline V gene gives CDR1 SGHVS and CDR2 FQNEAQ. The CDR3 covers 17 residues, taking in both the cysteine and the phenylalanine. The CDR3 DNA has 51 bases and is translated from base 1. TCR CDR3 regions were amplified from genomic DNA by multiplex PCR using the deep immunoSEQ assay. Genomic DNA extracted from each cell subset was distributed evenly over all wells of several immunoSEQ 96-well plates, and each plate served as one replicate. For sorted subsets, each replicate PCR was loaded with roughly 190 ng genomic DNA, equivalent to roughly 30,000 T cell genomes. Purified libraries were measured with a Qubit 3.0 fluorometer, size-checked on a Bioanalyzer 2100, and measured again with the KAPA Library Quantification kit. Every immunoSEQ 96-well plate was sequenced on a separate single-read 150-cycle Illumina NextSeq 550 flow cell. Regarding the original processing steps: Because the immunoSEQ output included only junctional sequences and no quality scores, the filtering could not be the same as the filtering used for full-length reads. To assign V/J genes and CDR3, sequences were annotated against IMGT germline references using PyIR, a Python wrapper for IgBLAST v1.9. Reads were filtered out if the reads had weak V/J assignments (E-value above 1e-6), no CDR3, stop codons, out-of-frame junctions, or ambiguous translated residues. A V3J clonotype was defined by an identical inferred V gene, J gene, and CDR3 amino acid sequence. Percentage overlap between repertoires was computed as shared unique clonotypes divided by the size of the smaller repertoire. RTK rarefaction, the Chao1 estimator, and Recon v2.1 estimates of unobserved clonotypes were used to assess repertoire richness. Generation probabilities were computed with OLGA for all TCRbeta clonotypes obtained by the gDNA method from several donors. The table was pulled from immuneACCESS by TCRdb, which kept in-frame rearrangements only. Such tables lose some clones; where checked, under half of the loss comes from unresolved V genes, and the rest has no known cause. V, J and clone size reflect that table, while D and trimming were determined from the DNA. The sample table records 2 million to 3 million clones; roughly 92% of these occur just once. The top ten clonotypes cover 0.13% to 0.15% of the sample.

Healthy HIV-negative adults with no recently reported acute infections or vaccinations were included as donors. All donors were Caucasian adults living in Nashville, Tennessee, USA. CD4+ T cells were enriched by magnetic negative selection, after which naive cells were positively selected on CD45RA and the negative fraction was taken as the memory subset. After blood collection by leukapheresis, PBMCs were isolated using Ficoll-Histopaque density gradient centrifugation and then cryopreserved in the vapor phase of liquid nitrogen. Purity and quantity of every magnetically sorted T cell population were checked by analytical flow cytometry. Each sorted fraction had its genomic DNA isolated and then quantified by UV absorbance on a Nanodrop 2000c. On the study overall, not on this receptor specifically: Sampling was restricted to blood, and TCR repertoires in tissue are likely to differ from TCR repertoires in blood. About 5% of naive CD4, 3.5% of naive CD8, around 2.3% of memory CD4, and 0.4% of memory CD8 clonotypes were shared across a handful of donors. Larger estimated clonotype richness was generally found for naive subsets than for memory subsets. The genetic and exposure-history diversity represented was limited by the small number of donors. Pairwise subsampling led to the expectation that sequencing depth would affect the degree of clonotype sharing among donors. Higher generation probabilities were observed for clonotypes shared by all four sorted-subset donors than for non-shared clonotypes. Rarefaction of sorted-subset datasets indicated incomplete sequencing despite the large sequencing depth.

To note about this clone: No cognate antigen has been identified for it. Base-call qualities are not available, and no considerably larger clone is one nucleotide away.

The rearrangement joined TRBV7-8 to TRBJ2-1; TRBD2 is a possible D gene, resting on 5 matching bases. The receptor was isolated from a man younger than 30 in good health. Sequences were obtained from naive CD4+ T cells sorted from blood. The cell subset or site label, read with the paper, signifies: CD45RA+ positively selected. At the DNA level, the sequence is TGTGCCAGCAGCTCCCAAAATGGGGAGAGCTCCTACAATGAGCAGTTCTTC. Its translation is CASSSQNGESSYNEQFF.